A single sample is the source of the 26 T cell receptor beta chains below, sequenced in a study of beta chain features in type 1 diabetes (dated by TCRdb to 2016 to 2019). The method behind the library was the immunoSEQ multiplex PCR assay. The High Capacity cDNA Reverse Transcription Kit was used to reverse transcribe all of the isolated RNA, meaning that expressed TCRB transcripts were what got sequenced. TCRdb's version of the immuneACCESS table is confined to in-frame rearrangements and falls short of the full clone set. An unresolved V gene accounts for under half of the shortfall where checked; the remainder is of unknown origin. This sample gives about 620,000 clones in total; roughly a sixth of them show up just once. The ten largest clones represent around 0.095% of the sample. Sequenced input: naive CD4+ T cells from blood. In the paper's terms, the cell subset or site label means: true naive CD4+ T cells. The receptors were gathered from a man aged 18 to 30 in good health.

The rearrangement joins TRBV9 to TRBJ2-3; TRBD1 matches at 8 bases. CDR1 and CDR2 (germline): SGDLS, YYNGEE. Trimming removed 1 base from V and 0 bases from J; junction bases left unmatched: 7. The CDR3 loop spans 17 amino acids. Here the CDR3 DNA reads TGTGCCAGCAGCGTAAAACCAGGGGGCACTAGCACAGATACGCAGTATTTT. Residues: CASSVKPGGTSTDTQYF.

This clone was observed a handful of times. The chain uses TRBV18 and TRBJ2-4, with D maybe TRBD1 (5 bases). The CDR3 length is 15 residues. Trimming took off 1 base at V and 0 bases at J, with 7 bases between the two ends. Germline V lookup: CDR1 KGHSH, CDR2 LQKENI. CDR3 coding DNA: TGTGCCAGCTCACCACAGGGGTTAGCCAAAAACATTCAGTACTTC. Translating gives CASSPQGLAKNIQYF.

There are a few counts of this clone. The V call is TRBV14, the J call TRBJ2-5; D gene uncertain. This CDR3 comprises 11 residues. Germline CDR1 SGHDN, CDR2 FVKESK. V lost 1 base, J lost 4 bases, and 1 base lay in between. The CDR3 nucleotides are TGTGCCAGCAGCCAAGCAGAGACCCAGTACTTC. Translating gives CASSQAETQYF.

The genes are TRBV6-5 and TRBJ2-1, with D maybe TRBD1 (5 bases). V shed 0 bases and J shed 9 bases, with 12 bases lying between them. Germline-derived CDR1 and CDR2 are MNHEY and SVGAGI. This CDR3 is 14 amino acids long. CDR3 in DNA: TGTGCCAGCAGTTACTCGGGGCAGGGCCCTGAGCAGTTCTTC. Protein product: CASSYSGQGPEQFF.

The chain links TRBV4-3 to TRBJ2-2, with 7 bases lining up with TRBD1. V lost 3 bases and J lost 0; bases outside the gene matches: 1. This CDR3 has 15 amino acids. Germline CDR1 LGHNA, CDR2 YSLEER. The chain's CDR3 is CASSQGQSNTGELFF. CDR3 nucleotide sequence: TGCGCCAGCAGCCAGGGACAGTCGAACACCGGGGAGCTGTTTTTT.

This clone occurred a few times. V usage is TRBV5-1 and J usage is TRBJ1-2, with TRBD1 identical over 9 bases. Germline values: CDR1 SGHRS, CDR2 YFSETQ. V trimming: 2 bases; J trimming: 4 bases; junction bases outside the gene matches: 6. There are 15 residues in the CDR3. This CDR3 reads CASSFGTGLGYGYTF. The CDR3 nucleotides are TGCGCCAGCAGCTTCGGGACAGGGCTCGGCTATGGCTACACCTTC.

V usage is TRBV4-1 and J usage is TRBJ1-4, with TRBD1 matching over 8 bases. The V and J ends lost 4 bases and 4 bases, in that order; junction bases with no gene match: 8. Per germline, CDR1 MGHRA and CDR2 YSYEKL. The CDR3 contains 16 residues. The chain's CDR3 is CASSPTGQGRNEKLFF. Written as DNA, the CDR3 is TGCGCCAGCAGCCCGACCGGACAGGGCCGTAATGAAAAACTGTTTTTT.

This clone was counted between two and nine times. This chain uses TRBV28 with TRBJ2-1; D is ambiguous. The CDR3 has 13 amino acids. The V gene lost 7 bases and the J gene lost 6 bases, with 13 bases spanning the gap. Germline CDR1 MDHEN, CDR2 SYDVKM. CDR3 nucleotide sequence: TGTGCCAGCATGTTGGCACGGTTCAATGAGCAGTTCTTC. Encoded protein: CASMLARFNEQFF.

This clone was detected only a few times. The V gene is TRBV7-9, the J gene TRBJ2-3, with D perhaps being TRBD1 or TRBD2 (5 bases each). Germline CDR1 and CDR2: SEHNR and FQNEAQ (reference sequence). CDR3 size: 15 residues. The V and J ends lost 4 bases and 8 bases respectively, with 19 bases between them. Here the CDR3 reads CASSSGTEKRSTQYF. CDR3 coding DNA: TGTGCCAGCAGCTCCGGGACCGAGAAGCGATCTACGCAGTATTTT.

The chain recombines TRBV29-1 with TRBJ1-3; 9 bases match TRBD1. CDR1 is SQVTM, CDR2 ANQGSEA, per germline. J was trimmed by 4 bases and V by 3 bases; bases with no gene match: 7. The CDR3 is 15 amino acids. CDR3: CSVEPLGTGGNTIYF. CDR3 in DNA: TGCAGCGTTGAGCCCCTCGGGACAGGGGGAAACACCATATATTTT.

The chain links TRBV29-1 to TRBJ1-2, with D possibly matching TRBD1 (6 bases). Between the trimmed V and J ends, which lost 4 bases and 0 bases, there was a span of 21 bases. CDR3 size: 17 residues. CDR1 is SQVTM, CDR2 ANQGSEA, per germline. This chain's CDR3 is CSVVPRLSRGANYGYTF. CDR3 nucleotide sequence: TGCAGCGTTGTACCTCGGTTGTCCAGGGGAGCTAACTATGGCTACACCTTC. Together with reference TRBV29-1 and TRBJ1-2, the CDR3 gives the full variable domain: SAVISQKPSRDICQRGTSLTIQCQVDSQVTMMFWYRQQPGQSLTLIATANQGSEATYESGFVIDKFPISRPNLTFSTLTVSNMSPEDSSIYLCSVVPRLSRGANYGYTFGSGTRLTVV.

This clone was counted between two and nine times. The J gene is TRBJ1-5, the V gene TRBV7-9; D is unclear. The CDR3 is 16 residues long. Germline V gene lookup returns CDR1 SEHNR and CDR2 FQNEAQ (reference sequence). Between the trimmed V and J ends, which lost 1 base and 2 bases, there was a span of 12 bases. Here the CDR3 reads CASSLGVGVGNQPQHF. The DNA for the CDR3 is TGTGCCAGCAGCTTAGGGGTAGGTGTGGGCAATCAGCCCCAGCATTTT.

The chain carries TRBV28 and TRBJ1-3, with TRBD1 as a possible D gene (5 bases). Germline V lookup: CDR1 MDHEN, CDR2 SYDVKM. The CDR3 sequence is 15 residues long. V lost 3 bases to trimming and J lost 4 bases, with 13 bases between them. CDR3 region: CASSFKRAGGNTIYF. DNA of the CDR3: TGTGCCAGCAGTTTCAAAAGGGCAGGGGGAAACACCATATATTTT.

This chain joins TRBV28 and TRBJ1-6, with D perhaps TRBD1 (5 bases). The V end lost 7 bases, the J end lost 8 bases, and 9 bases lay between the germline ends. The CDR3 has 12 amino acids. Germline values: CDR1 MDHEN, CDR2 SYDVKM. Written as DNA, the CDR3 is TGTGCCAGCACCCCGGGGGATTCACCCCTCCACTTT. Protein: CASTPGDSPLHF.

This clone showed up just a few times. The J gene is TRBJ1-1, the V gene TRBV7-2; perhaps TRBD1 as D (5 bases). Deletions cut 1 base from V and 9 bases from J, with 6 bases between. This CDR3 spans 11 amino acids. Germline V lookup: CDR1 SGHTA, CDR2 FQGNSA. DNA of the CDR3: TGTGCCAGCAGCTTAGTGGGGCAAGCTTTCTTT. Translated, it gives CASSLVGQAFF.

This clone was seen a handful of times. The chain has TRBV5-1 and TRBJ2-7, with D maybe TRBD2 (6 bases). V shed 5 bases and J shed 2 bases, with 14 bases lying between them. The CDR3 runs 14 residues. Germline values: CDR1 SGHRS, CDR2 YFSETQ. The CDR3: CASRTIGGPYEQYF. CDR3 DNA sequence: TGCGCCAGCAGAACGATCGGGGGACCCTACGAGCAGTACTTC. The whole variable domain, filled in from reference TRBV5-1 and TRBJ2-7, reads KAGVTQTPRYLIKTRGQQVTLSCSPISGHRSVSWYQQTPGQGLQFLFEYFSETQRNKGNFPGRFSGRQFSNSRSEMNVSTLELGDSALYLCASRTIGGPYEQYFGPGTRLTVT.

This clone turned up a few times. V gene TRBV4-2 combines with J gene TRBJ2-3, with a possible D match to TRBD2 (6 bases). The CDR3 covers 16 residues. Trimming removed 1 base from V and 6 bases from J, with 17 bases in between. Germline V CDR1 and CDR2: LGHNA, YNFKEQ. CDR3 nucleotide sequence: TGTGCCAGCAGCCAAGTAGTAGAAGCGGGCTCCGATACGCAGTATTTT. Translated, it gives CASSQVVEAGSDTQYF.

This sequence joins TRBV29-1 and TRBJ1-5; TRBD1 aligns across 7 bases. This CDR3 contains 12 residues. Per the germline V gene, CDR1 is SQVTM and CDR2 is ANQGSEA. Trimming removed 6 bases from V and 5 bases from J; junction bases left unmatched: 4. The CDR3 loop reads CSVDQGDQPQHF. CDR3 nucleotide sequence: TGCAGCGTGGATCAGGGGGATCAGCCCCAGCATTTT.

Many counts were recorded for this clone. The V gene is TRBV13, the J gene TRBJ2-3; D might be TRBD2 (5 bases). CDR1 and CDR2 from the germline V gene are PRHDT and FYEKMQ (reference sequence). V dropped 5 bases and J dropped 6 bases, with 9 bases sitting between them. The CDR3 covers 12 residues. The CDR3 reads CASSTRGDTQYF. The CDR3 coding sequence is TGTGCCAGCAGCACCCGCGGGGATACGCAGTATTTT.

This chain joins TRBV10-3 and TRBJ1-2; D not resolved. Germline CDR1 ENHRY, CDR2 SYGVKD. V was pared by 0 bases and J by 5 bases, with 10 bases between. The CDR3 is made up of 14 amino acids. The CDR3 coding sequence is TGTGCCATCAGTGAGTCAAAGGGAGGGTATGGCTACACCTTC. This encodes CAISESKGGYGYTF.

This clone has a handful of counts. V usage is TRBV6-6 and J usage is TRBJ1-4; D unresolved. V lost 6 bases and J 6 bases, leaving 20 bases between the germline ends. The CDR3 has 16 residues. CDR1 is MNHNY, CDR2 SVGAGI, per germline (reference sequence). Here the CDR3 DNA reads TGTGCCAGCAGCCGTGATAGACGGCTCTCCCATGAAAAACTGTTTTTT. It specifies CASSRDRRLSHEKLFF.

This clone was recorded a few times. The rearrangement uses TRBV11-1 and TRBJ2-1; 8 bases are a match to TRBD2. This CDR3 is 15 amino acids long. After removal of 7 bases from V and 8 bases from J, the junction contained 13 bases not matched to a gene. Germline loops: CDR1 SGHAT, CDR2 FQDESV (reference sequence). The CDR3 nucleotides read TGTGCCAGCACCCACACTAGAGCGGGGGCGGATGAGCAGTTCTTC. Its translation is CASTHTRAGADEQFF.

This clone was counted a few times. The CDR3 region is CASSYRGTSSYNEQFF. As DNA, the CDR3 is TGTGCCAGCAGTTACAGAGGGACCAGCTCCTACAATGAGCAGTTCTTC. The genes are TRBV6-5 and TRBJ2-1; D assignment may be TRBD1 or TRBD2 (5 bases each). There are 16 residues in the CDR3. The germline V gene encodes CDR1 MNHEY and CDR2 SVGAGI. V was clipped by 2 bases and J by 0 bases, with 11 bases between them.

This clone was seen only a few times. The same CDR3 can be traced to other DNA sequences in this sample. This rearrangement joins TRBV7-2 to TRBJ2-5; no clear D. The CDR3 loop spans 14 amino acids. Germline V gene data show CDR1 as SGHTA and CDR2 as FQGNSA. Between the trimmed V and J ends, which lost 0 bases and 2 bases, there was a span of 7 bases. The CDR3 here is CASSLARGQETQYF. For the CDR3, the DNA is TGTGCCAGCAGCTTAGCCCGCGGACAAGAGACCCAGTACTTC. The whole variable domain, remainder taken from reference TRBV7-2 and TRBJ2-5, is GAGVSQSPSNKVTEKGKDVELRCDPISGHTALYWYRQSLGQGLEFLIYFQGNSAPDKSGLPSDRFSAERTGGSVSTLTIQRTQQEDSAVYLCASSLARGQETQYFGPGTRLLVL.

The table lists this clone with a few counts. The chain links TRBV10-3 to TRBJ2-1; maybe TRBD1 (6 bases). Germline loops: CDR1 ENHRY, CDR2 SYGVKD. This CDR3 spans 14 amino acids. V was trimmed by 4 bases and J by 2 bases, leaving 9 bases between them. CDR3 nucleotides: TGTGCCATCAGTGGACAGGATACCTACAATGAGCAGTTCTTC. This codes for CAISGQDTYNEQFF.

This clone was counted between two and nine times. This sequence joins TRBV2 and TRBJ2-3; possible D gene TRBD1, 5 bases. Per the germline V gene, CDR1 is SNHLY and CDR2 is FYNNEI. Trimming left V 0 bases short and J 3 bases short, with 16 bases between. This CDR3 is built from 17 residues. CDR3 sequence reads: CASSEALSGYRTDTQYF. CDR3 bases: TGTGCCAGCAGTGAAGCGCTGTCAGGGTATAGGACAGATACGCAGTATTTT. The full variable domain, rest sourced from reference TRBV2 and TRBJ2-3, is EPEVTQTPSHQVTQMGQEVILRCVPISNHLYFYWYRQILGQKVEFLVSFYNNEISEKSEIFDDQFSVERPDGSNFTLKIRSTKLEDSAMYFCASSEALSGYRTDTQYFGPGTRLTVL.